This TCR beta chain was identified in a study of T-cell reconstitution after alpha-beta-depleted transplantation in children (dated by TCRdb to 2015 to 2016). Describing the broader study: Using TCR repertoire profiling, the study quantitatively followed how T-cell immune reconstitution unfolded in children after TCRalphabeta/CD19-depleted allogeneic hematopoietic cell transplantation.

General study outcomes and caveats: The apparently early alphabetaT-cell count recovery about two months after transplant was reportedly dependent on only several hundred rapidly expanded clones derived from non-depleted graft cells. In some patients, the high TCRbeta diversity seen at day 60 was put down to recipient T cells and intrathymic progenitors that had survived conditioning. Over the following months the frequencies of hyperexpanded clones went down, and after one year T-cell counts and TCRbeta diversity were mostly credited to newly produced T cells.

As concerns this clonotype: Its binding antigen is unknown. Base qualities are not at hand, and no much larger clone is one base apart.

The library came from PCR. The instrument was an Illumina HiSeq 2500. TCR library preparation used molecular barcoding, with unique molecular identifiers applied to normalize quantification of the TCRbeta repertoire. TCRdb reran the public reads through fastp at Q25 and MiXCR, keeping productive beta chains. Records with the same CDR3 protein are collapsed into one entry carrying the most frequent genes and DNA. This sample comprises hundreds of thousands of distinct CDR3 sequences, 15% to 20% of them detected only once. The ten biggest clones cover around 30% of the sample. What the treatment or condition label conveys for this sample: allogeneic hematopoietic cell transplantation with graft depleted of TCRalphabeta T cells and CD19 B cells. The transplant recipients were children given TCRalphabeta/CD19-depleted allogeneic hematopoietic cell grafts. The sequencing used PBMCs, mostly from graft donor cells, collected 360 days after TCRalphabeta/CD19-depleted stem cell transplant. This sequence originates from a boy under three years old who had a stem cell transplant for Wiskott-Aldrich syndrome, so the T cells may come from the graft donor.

The CDR3 region: CASSLGQGKRENTEAFF. The nucleotide sequence reads as follows: TGTGCCAGCAGCCTCGGACAGGGGAAGCGCGAGAACACTGAAGCTTTCTTT. Recombination connected TRBV12-3 or TRBV12-4 to TRBJ1-1; 9 nucleotides in the junction match TRBD1. From the cysteine through the phenylalanine, the CDR3 covers 17 amino acids. This entry keeps only the CDR3 DNA: 51 bases, framed from base 1. Trimming accounts for 6 bases at V and 1 base at J, while the number of junction bases matched to no gene is 12.